This T cell receptor (beta chain) was captured by sequencing in a study of CD8 T cells in ankylosing spondylitis (dated by TCRdb to the late 2010s). Regarding the complete study: To find TCR variants linked to disease, the study profiled T cell receptor beta repertoires in ankylosing spondylitis patients and healthy donors. The whole study cohort included about a hundred healthy donors and roughly 24 ankylosing spondylitis patients. Samples of peripheral blood were taken, and for ankylosing spondylitis patients, synovial fluid was collected as well.

General findings and caveats noted by the study authors: In peripheral blood, the disease-linked clones were found at relatively low frequencies and had a CD8+ phenotype. A TCR beta motif made up of several highly homologous amino acid variants appeared to be characteristic of blood from ankylosing spondylitis patients. Some TCR beta motif variants had previously been reported in synovial fluid and blood of reactive arthritis patients, which suggested common disease-initiation mechanisms. The disease-linked clones were reported as significantly enriched in matched synovial fluid samples from ankylosing spondylitis patients.

These reads were obtained on an Illumina HiSeq 2500. Quantitative 5'-RACE with molecular barcodes was used to prepare TCR beta libraries. Per the authors' processing: A new computational method, built on a probabilistic model of VDJ rearrangement, was used to identify disease-linked TCR variants. In-frame beta chains were kept once TCRdb had trimmed the public reads at Q25 with fastp and called clones with MiXCR. Each CDR3 protein gets just one entry, which takes the most common genes and DNA from the rows behind it. The V and J calls come from TCRdb's annotation, not from the publication. This sample comprises hundreds of thousands of distinct CDR3 sequences, about 16% of them detected only once. About 44% of the sample goes to the ten largest clones. There are many counts of this clonotype. The specificity of this receptor is unknown. Per-nucleotide qualities are absent, and no much larger clonotype sits a single base away.

The CDR3 goes from the cysteine to the phenylalanine over 15 residues. Only CDR3 DNA is held: 45 bases, read in frame from base 1. Compared with germline, V lacks 0 bases and J lacks 2 bases; bases without a gene match: 4. Based on the germline V gene, the CDR1 and CDR2 sequences are SGHRS and YFSETQ. The V gene is TRBV5-1 and the J gene is TRBJ2-7; 8 central nucleotides agree with TRBD2. This receptor was obtained from a male donor with ankylosing spondylitis. The material sequenced was blood, either unsorted or a sorted T cell fraction (not recorded which). The DNA is TGCGCCAGCAGCTTGGAGGCGGGAGGAACCTACGAGCAGTACTTC. Translated, this is CASSLEAGGTYEQYF.